The next 13 T cell receptor beta chains were all read from a single sample in a study of regulatory T cells in long-lasting Graves disease. Time point noted: newly diagnosed GD, antithyroid drugs for less than 3 months. Construction of the TCR library relied on RNA isolated from PBMCs. The TCR beta library used iRepertoire HTBI primers with Arm-PCR amplification of CDR3. TCRdb used MiXCR to reprocess the multiplex PCR reads, holding one entry per CDR3 protein. The data contain roughly 510,000 distinct CDR3 sequences, about 16% of them singletons. These data were also reused for a study on T cells in Graves' hyperthyroidism and ophthalmopathy.

The sequences come from peripheral blood mononuclear cells (PBMCs), collected at new diagnosis, from a patient treated with antithyroid drugs. The receptors shown here come from a man aged 18 to 35 with Graves disease.

This clonotype occurred many times. The CDR3 sequence: CASSALVREQYF. CDR3 DNA: TGTGCCAGCAGTGCCCTAGTACGCGAGCAGTACTTC. The chain links TRBV2 to TRBJ2-7, with unresolved D. This CDR3 region has 12 residues. The germline V gene has CDR1 SNHLY and CDR2 FYNNEI. V was shortened by 4 bases and J by 6 bases, with 10 bases between the two germline ends.

V gene TRBV6-2 or TRBV6-3 combines with J gene TRBJ1-4, with D uncertain. The CDR3 totals 14 residues. Between the trimmed V and J ends, which lost 7 bases and 0 bases, there was a span of 9 bases. CDR1 and CDR2 (germline): MNHEY, SVGEGT. The CDR3 region has the DNA TGTGCCAGCACCCGGACGGCAACTAATGAAAAACTGTTTTTT. This encodes CASTRTATNEKLFF.

At least ten counts were recorded for this clonotype. V is TRBV3-1 and J is TRBJ2-1; weak D call: TRBD1 (6 bases). The CDR3 spans 12 residues. V gave up 8 bases and J gave up 10 bases, with 15 bases separating them. Germline lookup yields CDR1 LGHDT and CDR2 YNNKEL (reference sequence). The CDR3 DNA reads TGTGCCAGCTCAGCAGGGGCCCGCGAGCAGTTCTTC. Translation gives CASSAGAREQFF.

This clonotype was recorded many times. The chain couples TRBV2 to TRBJ1-4, with a tentative D call TRBD1 (5 bases). Trimming stripped 3 bases from V and 8 bases from J, with 16 bases between. The length of the CDR3 is 15 residues. Germline values: CDR1 SNHLY, CDR2 FYNNEI. The CDR3 bases are TGTGCCAGCAGTGATATTGGGGGGATAGGAGAAAAACTGTTTTTT. Translation gives CASSDIGGIGEKLFF. The variable domain in full, completed from reference TRBV2 and TRBJ1-4, reads EPEVTQTPSHQVTQMGQEVILRCVPISNHLYFYWYRQILGQKVEFLVSFYNNEISEKSEIFDDQFSVERPDGSNFTLKIRSTKLEDSAMYFCASSDIGGIGEKLFFGSGTQLSVL.

The chain uses TRBV2 and TRBJ1-5; the D gene is possibly TRBD1 (6 bases). The CDR3 sequence is 14 residues long. Germline values: CDR1 SNHLY, CDR2 FYNNEI. V was shortened by 5 bases and J by 8 bases, with 16 bases between the two germline ends. CDR3 protein: CASSLQGSEEPQHF. The DNA for the CDR3 is TGTGCCAGCAGTCTACAGGGATCCGAGGAGCCCCAGCATTTT.

This clonotype was observed a handful of times. The V call is TRBV15, the J call TRBJ2-6; the D is unclear. Deletions cut 9 bases from V and 2 bases from J, with 2 bases between. Germline CDR1 reads LNHNV; CDR2 reads YYDKDF (reference sequence). CDR3 length: 11 residues. The CDR3 protein is CATPGANVLTF. DNA for the CDR3: TGTGCCACACCTGGGGCCAACGTCCTGACTTTC.

V is TRBV6-5 and J is TRBJ2-5; 9 bases agree with TRBD2. V lost 0 bases and J lost 4; bases outside the gene matches: 3. CDR3 size: 15 residues. CDR1 MNHEY and CDR2 SVGAGI come from the germline V gene. For the CDR3, the DNA is TGTGCCAGCAGTTACTCAGCGGGAGGCGGAGAGACCCAGTACTTC. Protein: CASSYSAGGGETQYF.

This clonotype came up a few times. The chain combines TRBV30 with TRBJ2-1; TRBD2 might be the D (6 bases). Germline CDR1 reads GTSNPN; CDR2 reads SVGIG (reference sequence). This CDR3 has 13 amino acids. V was pared by 2 bases and J by 8 bases, with 13 bases between. The CDR3 here is CAWSLAGGDEQFF. DNA for the CDR3: TGTGCCTGGAGTCTAGCCGGGGGAGATGAGCAGTTCTTC.

The chain joins TRBV5-1 to TRBJ1-2; 11 bases align to TRBD1. This CDR3 region has 15 residues. Germline V lookup: CDR1 SGHRS, CDR2 YFSETQ. V lost 6 bases, J lost 8 bases, and 12 bases stayed unmatched. The CDR3 loop reads CASTLRTGGIWGYTF. CDR3 nucleotides: TGCGCCAGCACACTCCGGACAGGGGGCATCTGGGGCTACACCTTC. Supplemented by reference TRBV5-1 and TRBJ1-2, the full variable domain reads KAGVTQTPRYLIKTRGQQVTLSCSPISGHRSVSWYQQTPGQGLQFLFEYFSETQRNKGNFPGRFSGRQFSNSRSEMNVSTLELGDSALYLCASTLRTGGIWGYTFGSGTRLTVV.

This clonotype was seen many times. This chain connects TRBV5-1 to TRBJ2-7; tentatively, D is TRBD1 or TRBD2 (6 bases each). The CDR3 loop spans 14 amino acids. Trimming stripped 2 bases from V and 3 bases from J, with 12 bases between. Germline CDR1 is SGHRS and CDR2 is YFSETQ. This CDR3 reads CASSFGLQGYEQYF. The CDR3 coding sequence is TGCGCCAGCAGCTTCGGACTACAGGGCTACGAGCAGTACTTC. The full variable domain, with the rest looked up from reference TRBV5-1 and TRBJ2-7, is KAGVTQTPRYLIKTRGQQVTLSCSPISGHRSVSWYQQTPGQGLQFLFEYFSETQRNKGNFPGRFSGRQFSNSRSEMNVSTLELGDSALYLCASSFGLQGYEQYFGPGTRLTVT.

The chain employs TRBV20-1 and TRBJ1-3; 8 positions agree with TRBD1. The germline gives CDR1 DFQATT, CDR2 SNEGSKA (reference sequence). The CDR3 has 14 amino acids. V shed 1 base, J shed 2 bases, and the junction held 1 base outside the gene matches. The CDR3 here is CSARATGAGNTIYF. The CDR3 DNA sequence: TGCAGTGCTAGAGCGACAGGGGCTGGAAACACCATATATTTT.

This clonotype was recorded many times. The gene calls are TRBV7-9 and TRBJ2-1; D is ambiguous. The CDR3 is 14 residues long. V lost 1 base to trimming and J lost 5 bases, with 9 bases between them. Germline CDR1 SEHNR, CDR2 FQNEAQ (reference sequence). The CDR3 DNA reads as TGTGCCAGCAGCTTAGATCCAGGAGACAATGAGCAGTTCTTC. Amino acids: CASSLDPGDNEQFF.

The chain uses TRBV20-1 and TRBJ2-7; 9 positions match TRBD2. Germline V gene sequence: CDR1 DFQATT, CDR2 SNEGSKA (reference sequence). The CDR3 loop spans 14 amino acids. V dropped 7 bases and J dropped 1; count of bases not matched to a gene: 8. CDR3 DNA: TGCAGTGGCGGGGGGGAGGGATTTTCCTACGAGCAGTACTTC. Translated: CSGGGEGFSYEQYF.